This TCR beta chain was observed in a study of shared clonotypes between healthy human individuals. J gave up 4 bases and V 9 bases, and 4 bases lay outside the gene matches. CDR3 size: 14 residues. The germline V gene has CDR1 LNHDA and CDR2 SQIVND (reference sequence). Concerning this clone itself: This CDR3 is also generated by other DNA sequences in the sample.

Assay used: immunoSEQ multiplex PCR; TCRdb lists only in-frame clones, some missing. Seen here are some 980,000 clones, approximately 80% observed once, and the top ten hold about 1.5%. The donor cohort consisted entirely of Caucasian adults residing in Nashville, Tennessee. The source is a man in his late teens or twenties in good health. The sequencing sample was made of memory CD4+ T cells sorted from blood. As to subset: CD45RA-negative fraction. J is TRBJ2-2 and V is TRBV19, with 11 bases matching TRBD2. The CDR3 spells CASTGLAGTGELFF. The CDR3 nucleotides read TGTGCCAGCACTGGACTAGCGGGCACCGGGGAGCTGTTTTTT.